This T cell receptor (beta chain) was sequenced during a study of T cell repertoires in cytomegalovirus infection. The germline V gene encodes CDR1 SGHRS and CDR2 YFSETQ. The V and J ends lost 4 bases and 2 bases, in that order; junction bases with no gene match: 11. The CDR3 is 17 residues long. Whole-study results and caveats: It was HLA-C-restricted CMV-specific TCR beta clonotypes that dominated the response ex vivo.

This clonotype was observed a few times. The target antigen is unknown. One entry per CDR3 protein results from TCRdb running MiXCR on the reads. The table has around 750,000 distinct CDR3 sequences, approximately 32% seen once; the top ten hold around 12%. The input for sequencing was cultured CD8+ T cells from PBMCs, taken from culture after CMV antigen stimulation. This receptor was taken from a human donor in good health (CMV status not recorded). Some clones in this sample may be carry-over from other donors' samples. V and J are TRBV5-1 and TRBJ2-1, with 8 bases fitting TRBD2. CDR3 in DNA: TGCGCCAGCAGCACCCCCCCCGCGGGGGGACCCTACAATGAGCAGTTCTTC. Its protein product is CASSTPPAGGPYNEQFF. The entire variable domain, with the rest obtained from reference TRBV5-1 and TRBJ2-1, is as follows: KAGVTQTPRYLIKTRGQQVTLSCSPISGHRSVSWYQQTPGQGLQFLFEYFSETQRNKGNFPGRFSGRQFSNSRSEMNVSTLELGDSALYLCASSTPPAGGPYNEQFFGPGTRLTVL.